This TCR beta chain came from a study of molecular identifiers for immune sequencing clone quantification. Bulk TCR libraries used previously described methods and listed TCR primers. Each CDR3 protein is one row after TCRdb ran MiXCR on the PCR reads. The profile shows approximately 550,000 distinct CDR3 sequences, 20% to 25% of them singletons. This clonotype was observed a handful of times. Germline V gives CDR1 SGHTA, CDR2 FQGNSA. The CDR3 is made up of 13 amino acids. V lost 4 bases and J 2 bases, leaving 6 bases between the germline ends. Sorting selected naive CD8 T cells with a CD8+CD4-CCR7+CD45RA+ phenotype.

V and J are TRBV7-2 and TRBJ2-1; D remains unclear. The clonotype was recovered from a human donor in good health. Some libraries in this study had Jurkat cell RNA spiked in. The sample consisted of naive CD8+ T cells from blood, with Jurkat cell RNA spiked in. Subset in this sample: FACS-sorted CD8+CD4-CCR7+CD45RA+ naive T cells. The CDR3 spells CASSSSAYNEQFF. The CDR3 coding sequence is TGTGCCAGCAGCTCAAGCGCCTACAATGAGCAGTTCTTC.